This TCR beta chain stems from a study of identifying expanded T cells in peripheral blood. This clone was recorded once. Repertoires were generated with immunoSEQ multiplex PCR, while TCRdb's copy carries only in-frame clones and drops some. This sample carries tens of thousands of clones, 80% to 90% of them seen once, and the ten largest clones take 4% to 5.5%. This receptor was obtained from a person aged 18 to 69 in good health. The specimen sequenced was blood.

Here the CDR3 reads CASSLAGTSSYEQYF. In nucleotides, the CDR3 is TGCGCCAGCAGCTTAGCCGGGACCAGCTCCTACGAGCAGTACTTC. This chain connects TRBV5-1 to TRBJ2-7; D could derive from TRBD1 or TRBD2 (5 bases each). The CDR3 runs 15 residues. Trimming cost V 2 bases and J 0 bases, with 12 bases left between them. Germline V CDR1 and CDR2: SGHRS, YFSETQ.